The rows below give T cell receptor beta chains drawn from one sample of a study of T cell responses to AZD1222 COVID-19 vaccine. Repertoires were generated with immunoSEQ multiplex PCR, while TCRdb's copy carries only in-frame clones and drops some. In the table there are some 49,000 clones, around 80% of which are singletons. The sample in question was peripheral blood, obtained on day 0 of AZD1222 vaccination. The origin of the receptors is an adult in good health. Each CDR3 is given with its conserved first and last residue. Fields, in order: CDR3 length, D gene, V gene, J gene, clone size, CDR3 DNA, CDR3 protein. D genes are given only for firm matches. Some rows mark clone size as missing; the rest say once, few, many or name a class of expanded clone.

cdr3_length: 13; d_call: -; v_call: TRBV12-3/TRBV12-4; j_call: TRBJ1-1; clone_size: -; cdr3_nt: TGTGCCAGCAGTTTCGCAGGGTACGCTGAAGCTTTCTTT; cdr3_aa: CASSFAGYAEAFF
cdr3_length: 14; d_call: -; v_call: TRBV10-3; j_call: TRBJ2-2; clone_size: -; cdr3_nt: TGTGCCATCAGTGAGTCGGGCAAGACCGGGGAGCTGTTTTTT; cdr3_aa: CAISESGKTGELFF
cdr3_length: 16; d_call: TRBD2; v_call: TRBV24-1; j_call: TRBJ2-3; clone_size: -; cdr3_nt: TGTGCCACCAGTGAGGTGACTAGCGGATACACAGATACGCAGTATTTT; cdr3_aa: CATSEVTSGYTDTQYF
cdr3_length: 16; d_call: TRBD1; v_call: TRBV6-1; j_call: TRBJ1-5; clone_size: few; cdr3_nt: TGTGCCAGCAGTGGGACAGGGAGTTATAGCAATCAGCCCCAGCATTTT; cdr3_aa: CASSGTGSYSNQPQHF
cdr3_length: 12; d_call: -; v_call: TRBV27; j_call: TRBJ1-6; clone_size: few; cdr3_nt: TGTGCCAGCAACACCCAAAATTCACCCCTCCACTTT; cdr3_aa: CASNTQNSPLHF
cdr3_length: 12; d_call: -; v_call: TRBV7-2; j_call: TRBJ2-1; clone_size: -; cdr3_nt: TGTGCCAGCAGCTTCCCTGTGGGTGAGCAGTTCTTC; cdr3_aa: CASSFPVGEQFF
cdr3_length: 16; d_call: -; v_call: TRBV3-1/TRBV3-2; j_call: TRBJ2-2; clone_size: -; cdr3_nt: TGTGCCAGCAGCTTTTTAGCGGAGGTGAACACCGGGGAGCTGTTTTTT; cdr3_aa: CASSFLAEVNTGELFF
cdr3_length: 15; d_call: -; v_call: TRBV27; j_call: TRBJ1-5; clone_size: -; cdr3_nt: TGTGCCAGCAGTCGAGGGGAGTGGGGCAATCAGCCCCAGCATTTT; cdr3_aa: CASSRGEWGNQPQHF
cdr3_length: 12; d_call: -; v_call: TRBV12-3/TRBV12-4; j_call: TRBJ2-7; clone_size: -; cdr3_nt: TGTGCCAGCAGTCTTGGGACTCCAGAGCAGTACTTC; cdr3_aa: CASSLGTPEQYF
cdr3_length: 14; d_call: -; v_call: TRBV6-1; j_call: TRBJ1-6; clone_size: -; cdr3_nt: TGTGCCAGCAGTGAGTGGGACACTAATTCACCCCTCCACTTT; cdr3_aa: CASSEWDTNSPLHF
cdr3_length: 13; d_call: -; v_call: TRBV4-1; j_call: TRBJ1-2; clone_size: -; cdr3_nt: TGCGCCAGCAGCCAAGTGTCTTACCTTGGCTACACCTTC; cdr3_aa: CASSQVSYLGYTF
cdr3_length: 16; d_call: TRBD1; v_call: TRBV2; j_call: TRBJ1-4; clone_size: -; cdr3_nt: TGTGCCAGCGGTGAGGTTAGGGGGCACGGCGTCGGGGAACTGTTTTTT; cdr3_aa: CASGEVRGHGVGELFF
cdr3_length: 16; d_call: TRBD1; v_call: TRBV5-4; j_call: TRBJ1-2; clone_size: -; cdr3_nt: TGTGCCAGCAGCTTGGTTAGAGGGACAGGGGGCTATGGCTACACCTTC; cdr3_aa: CASSLVRGTGGYGYTF